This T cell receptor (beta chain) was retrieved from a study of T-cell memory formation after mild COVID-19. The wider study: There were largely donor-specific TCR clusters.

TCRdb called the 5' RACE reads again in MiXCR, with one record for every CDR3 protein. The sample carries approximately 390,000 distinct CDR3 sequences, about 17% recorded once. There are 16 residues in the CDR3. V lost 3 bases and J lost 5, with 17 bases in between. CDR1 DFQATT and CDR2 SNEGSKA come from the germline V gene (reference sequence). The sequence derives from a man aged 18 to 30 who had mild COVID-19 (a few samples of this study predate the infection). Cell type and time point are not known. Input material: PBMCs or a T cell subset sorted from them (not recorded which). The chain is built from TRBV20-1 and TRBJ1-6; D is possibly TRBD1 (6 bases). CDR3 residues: CSASVAGEFNNSPLHF. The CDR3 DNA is TGCAGTGCTAGCGTGGCAGGGGAGTTTAATAATTCACCCCTCCACTTT.